The next 25 T cell receptor beta chains were all read from a single sample in a study of siplizumab effects on memory and regulatory T cells. Method: immunoSEQ multiplex PCR; TCRdb's copy keeps in-frame clones and lacks some. The sample records tens of thousands of clones, roughly 93% being singletons. Source material: CD8+ T cells sorted from blood. Receptor source: a human donor in good health.

CDR3 sequence: CASSIEGGGLNTEAFF. In DNA form, the CDR3 reads TGTGCCAGTAGTATTGAGGGGGGAGGGTTGAACACTGAAGCTTTCTTT. The V and J genes are TRBV19 and TRBJ1-1; D is possibly TRBD1 (6 bases). The CDR3 has 16 amino acids. Germline V CDR1 and CDR2: LNHDA, SQIVND (reference sequence). V lost 3 bases, J lost 0 bases, and 14 bases lay in between.

The chain is built from TRBV14 and TRBJ2-1; D unresolved. Germline V gene lookup returns CDR1 SGHDN and CDR2 FVKESK. V was pared by 3 bases and J by 5 bases, with 8 bases between. There are 13 residues in the CDR3. The CDR3 bases are TGTGCCAGCAGCCAGGGGTGGGACAATGAGCAGTTCTTC. Amino acid sequence: CASSQGWDNEQFF.

The chain combines TRBV9 with TRBJ2-1, with 9 positions matching TRBD2. Germline lookup yields CDR1 SGDLS and CDR2 YYNGEE. The CDR3 spans 16 residues. J gave up 0 bases and V 3 bases, and 4 bases lay outside the gene matches. This chain's CDR3 is CASSDSGLASYNEQFF. CDR3 in DNA: TGTGCCAGCAGCGATTCGGGACTAGCCTCCTACAATGAGCAGTTCTTC.

The chain recombines TRBV30 with TRBJ1-5; D uncertain. CDR1 GTSNPN and CDR2 SVGIG come from the germline V gene (reference sequence). V lost 0 bases to trimming and J lost 4 bases, with 10 bases between them. The CDR3 totals 14 residues. Here the CDR3 DNA reads TGTGCCTGGAGTGTGGGCAGTATTAATCAGCCCCAGCATTTT. Its protein product is CAWSVGSINQPQHF.

The V gene is TRBV7-8, the J gene TRBJ2-1; D not resolved. Germline V gene data show CDR1 as SGHVS and CDR2 as FQNEAQ. Trimming cost V 7 bases and J 4 bases, with 11 bases left between them. This CDR3 has 13 amino acids. The CDR3 protein is CASTPVPYNEQFF. For the CDR3, the DNA is TGTGCCAGCACCCCGGTACCGTACAATGAGCAGTTCTTC.

The CDR3 region is CASSPNTLEPQHF. DNA for the CDR3: TGTGCCAGTAGCCCGAATACACTTGAGCCCCAGCATTTT. The chain links TRBV19 to TRBJ1-5; no clear D gene. CDR1 and CDR2 from the germline V gene are LNHDA and SQIVND (reference sequence). This CDR3 is built from 13 residues. V was cut by 6 bases and J by 8 bases, with 14 bases left in between.

This clone was seen just once. The chain joins TRBV27 to TRBJ2-7; 8 bases fit TRBD1. CDR1 is MNHEY, CDR2 SMNVEV, per germline (reference sequence). This CDR3 is 14 amino acids long. The V gene end was trimmed by 6 bases and the J gene end by 2 bases; junction bases not matched to a gene: 6. CDR3 protein: CASSPTGVPYEQYF. The DNA of the CDR3 is TGTGCCAGCAGCCCGACAGGGGTACCCTACGAGCAGTACTTC.

Worth noting for this clone: The sample contains more than one DNA sequence encoding this CDR3. J is TRBJ2-7 and V is TRBV27; D is uncertain. The CDR3 loop spans 13 amino acids. CDR1 MNHEY and CDR2 SMNVEV come from the germline V gene (reference sequence). V lost 3 bases, J lost 1 base, and 7 bases lay in between. CDR3 amino acids: CASSFRRSYEQYF. CDR3 in DNA: TGTGCCAGCAGTTTCCGCCGTTCCTACGAGCAGTACTTC.

The chain combines TRBV19 with TRBJ2-7, with 8 bases lining up with TRBD1. The ends lost 8 bases at V and 6 bases at J; junction bases unmatched: 3. The CDR3 consists of 11 residues. CDR1 and CDR2 (germline): LNHDA, SQIVND (reference sequence). The CDR3 region is CASGQGLEQYF. CDR3 DNA sequence: TGTGCCAGTGGACAGGGACTCGAGCAGTACTTC. Using reference TRBV19 and TRBJ2-7 for the parts outside the CDR3, the full variable domain is DGGITQSPKYLFRKEGQNVTLSCEQNLNHDAMYWYRQDPGQGLRLIYYSQIVNDFQKGDIAEGYSVSREKKESFPLTVTSAQKNPTAFYLCASGQGLEQYFGPGTRLTVT.

This chain connects TRBV27 to TRBJ1-5, with 9 bases lining up with TRBD1. V lost 4 bases, J lost 0 bases, and 7 bases stayed unmatched. There are 17 residues in the CDR3. Germline assignment: CDR1 MNHEY and CDR2 SMNVEV (reference sequence). The CDR3 DNA is TGTGCCAGCAGTTCAACAGGGGGCCCTTATAGCAATCAGCCCCAGCATTTT. Its protein product is CASSSTGGPYSNQPQHF.

J is TRBJ1-1 and V is TRBV4-3, with TRBD1 matching over 8 bases. Germline V lookup: CDR1 LGHNA, CDR2 YSLEER. The CDR3 extends over 16 amino acids. With V trimmed by 3 bases and J by 0 bases, 6 bases remained unmatched. CDR3 loop: CASSQEDRGMNTEAFF. The CDR3 region has the DNA TGCGCCAGCAGCCAGGAAGACAGGGGAATGAACACTGAAGCTTTCTTT.

This rearrangement joins TRBV4-3 to TRBJ2-3; TRBD2 might be the D (6 bases). Deletions cut 0 bases from V and 3 bases from J, with 13 bases between. This CDR3 is built from 16 residues. CDR1 and CDR2 from the germline V gene are LGHNA and YSLEER. The CDR3 bases are TGCGCCAGCAGCCAAGATTGGGGGGTTGGAACAGATACGCAGTATTTT. Protein: CASSQDWGVGTDTQYF.

A few counts support this clone. The sample has other DNA sequences that encode this CDR3 too. The CDR3 DNA sequence: TGTGCCACCAGCAGAGACAGGGGTGGGACCGGGGAGCTGTTTTTT. This gives the protein CATSRDRGGTGELFF. This sequence joins TRBV15 and TRBJ2-2; D perhaps matches TRBD1 (6 bases). This CDR3 region has 15 residues. V was trimmed by 0 bases and J by 5 bases, leaving 10 bases between them. The germline V gene encodes CDR1 LNHNV and CDR2 YYDKDF (reference sequence).

The J gene is TRBJ2-7, the V gene TRBV27; a weak D match, TRBD1 (6 bases). Trimming took off 6 bases at V and 7 bases at J, with 13 bases between the two ends. Germline CDR1 and CDR2: MNHEY and SMNVEV (reference sequence). This CDR3 is built from 12 residues. The CDR3 DNA reads as TGTGCCAGCAGCCGTACAGGGAGTGAGCAGTACTTC. Amino acids: CASSRTGSEQYF.

Only one count was recorded for this clone. This sequence joins TRBV7-9 and TRBJ2-7; 9 bases match TRBD2. Germline lookup yields CDR1 SEHNR and CDR2 FQNEAQ (reference sequence). V was pared by 5 bases and J by 2 bases, with 10 bases of the junction left unmatched. CDR3 size: 16 residues. CDR3 bases: TGTGCCAGCAGCCCCTCAGCGGCTAGCGGGACCTACGAGCAGTACTTC. It specifies CASSPSAASGTYEQYF.

This clone was seen only once. This chain uses TRBV7-9 with TRBJ2-7; 8 positions agree with TRBD1. V lost 4 bases and J lost 4; bases outside the gene matches: 6. The germline V gene has CDR1 SEHNR and CDR2 FQNEAQ (reference sequence). The CDR3 runs to 14 residues. The CDR3 DNA reads TGTGCCAGCAGCTCCCCGGGACAGGTTTACGAGCAGTACTTC. Its protein product is CASSSPGQVYEQYF.

V is TRBV12-5 and J is TRBJ2-7, with 7 bases aligning to TRBD2. CDR1 and CDR2 (germline): LGHNT, FRNRAP. This CDR3 has 13 amino acids. The V and J ends lost 3 bases and 6 bases, in that order; junction bases with no gene match: 5. CDR3 protein: CASGFLSGIEQYF. DNA of the CDR3: TGTGCTAGTGGTTTTTTAAGCGGGATCGAGCAGTACTTC.

The J gene is TRBJ2-7, the V gene TRBV13; 9 bases are a match to TRBD1. Per germline, CDR1 PRHDT and CDR2 FYEKMQ (reference sequence). This CDR3 has 18 amino acids. After removal of 5 bases from V and 3 bases from J, the junction contained 17 bases not matched to a gene. Written as DNA, the CDR3 is TGTGCCAGCAGCAGCCGGGACAGGGAAACAGTATCCCACTACGAGCAGTACTTC. Translation gives CASSSRDRETVSHYEQYF. Full variable domain (missing parts from reference TRBV13 and TRBJ2-7): AAGVIQSPRHLIKEKRETATLKCYPIPRHDTVYWYQQGPGQDPQFLISFYEKMQSDKGSIPDRFSAQQFSDYHSELNMSSLELGDSALYFCASSSRDRETVSHYEQYFGPGTRLTVT.

The chain carries TRBV18 and TRBJ1-2; 8 bases are shared with TRBD1. Germline loops: CDR1 KGHSH, CDR2 LQKENI. Trimming at V came to 5 bases and at J to 3 bases, leaving 11 bases not matched to a gene. The CDR3 extends over 16 amino acids. The CDR3 sequence is CASSYSRGQGHYGYTF. The CDR3 region has the DNA TGTGCCAGCTCATATTCTCGAGGACAGGGACACTATGGCTACACCTTC. The full variable domain, its missing parts supplied by reference TRBV18 and TRBJ1-2, is NAGVMQNPRHLVRRRGQEARLRCSPMKGHSHVYWYRQLPEEGLKFMVYLQKENIIDESGMPKERFSAEFPKEGPSILRIQQVVRGDSAAYFCASSYSRGQGHYGYTFGSGTRLTVV.

This clone appeared a single time. J is TRBJ1-3 and V is TRBV6-1, with D hard to call. V dropped 3 bases and J dropped 1 base, with 10 bases sitting between them. Germline assignment: CDR1 MNHNS and CDR2 SASEGT. This CDR3 contains 15 residues. Here the CDR3 reads CASSDNSRSGNTIYF. CDR3 coding DNA: TGTGCCAGCAGTGATAACAGCAGGTCTGGAAACACCATATATTTT.

This chain connects TRBV30 to TRBJ2-1; unclear D gene. This CDR3 has 11 residues. Deletions cut 5 bases from V and 6 bases from J, with 8 bases between. The germline CDR1 and CDR2 sequences are GTSNPN and SVGIG (reference sequence). The DNA for the CDR3 is TGTGCCTGGGGACCAGGCAATGAGCAGTTCTTC. As protein: CAWGPGNEQFF.

V gene TRBV9 combines with J gene TRBJ2-3; maybe TRBD1 (5 bases). The CDR3 extends over 15 amino acids. The V gene's germline CDR1 is SGDLS and CDR2 YYNGEE. V lost 0 bases and J lost 2, with 10 bases in between. Here the CDR3 reads CASSVDRQHTDTQYF. The CDR3 DNA reads as TGTGCCAGCAGCGTAGATCGACAGCACACAGATACGCAGTATTTT. Together with reference TRBV9 and TRBJ2-3, the CDR3 gives the full variable domain: DSGVTQTPKHLITATGQRVTLRCSPRSGDLSVYWYQQSLDQGLQFLIQYYNGEERAKGNILERFSAQQFPDLHSELNLSSLELGDSALYFCASSVDRQHTDTQYFGPGTRLTVL.

This chain uses TRBV19 with TRBJ1-5; 10 positions match TRBD1. The J segment lost 0 bases and the V segment lost 8 bases, leaving 4 bases of the junction unmatched. This CDR3 contains 15 residues. From germline, CDR1 is LNHDA and CDR2 SQIVND (reference sequence). In DNA, the CDR3 is TGTGCCAGTCGACAGGGGGCTTATAGCAATCAGCCCCAGCATTTT. It translates to CASRQGAYSNQPQHF. Supplemented by reference TRBV19 and TRBJ1-5, the full variable domain reads DGGITQSPKYLFRKEGQNVTLSCEQNLNHDAMYWYRQDPGQGLRLIYYSQIVNDFQKGDIAEGYSVSREKKESFPLTVTSAQKNPTAFYLCASRQGAYSNQPQHFGDGTRLSIL.

The CDR3 DNA follows: TGTGCCATCACCGAGCGGGAGGGCTTCACAGATACGCAGTATTTT. Translating it yields CAITEREGFTDTQYF. The gene calls are TRBV10-3 and TRBJ2-3, with 10 bases matching TRBD2. CDR3 length: 15 amino acids. Germline values: CDR1 ENHRY, CDR2 SYGVKD. Germline trimming cut 7 bases from V and 2 bases from J; bases unmatched to any gene: 6.

The chain is built from TRBV5-4 and TRBJ1-2; D possibly corresponds to TRBD1 (5 bases). Trimming removed 4 bases at V and 4 bases at J, with 14 bases between. The CDR3 has 14 residues. Per the germline V gene, CDR1 is SGHNT and CDR2 is YYREEE (reference sequence). CDR3 sequence: CASSASGTIYGYTF. The CDR3 bases are TGTGCCAGCAGCGCCTCCGGGACCATCTATGGCTACACCTTC.